The rows below give T cell receptor beta chains drawn from one sample of a study of cytomegalovirus exposure and HLA in healthy donors. Some clones are missing from TCRdb's copy, which holds only in-frame ones; the method was immunoSEQ multiplex PCR. The table shows 150,000 to 200,000 clones, with around 81% occurring only once. Sequenced input: PBMCs. All receptors come from a man aged 18 to 30 in good health and CMV-seronegative. Both conserved end residues are part of each CDR3. A D gene is named only where the DNA matches it firmly. Size tells how often a clone was seen (once, few, many) or the class of an expanded clone, and some rows leave it out.

D	V	size	J	CDR3	DNA
TRBD2	TRBV10-1	-	TRBJ2-3	CASSDSRGGLDTQYF	TGCGCCAGCAGTGATAGTCGGGGGGGCCTAGATACGCAGTATTTT
TRBD1	TRBV7-3	-	TRBJ2-3	CASSGQGPDTQYF	TGTGCCAGCAGCGGACAGGGTCCAGATACGCAGTATTTT
TRBD1	TRBV7-9	once	TRBJ1-3	CASSLVTGGTGSNTIYF	TGTGCCAGCAGCTTAGTAACCGGCGGGACAGGGAGTAACACCATATATTTT
-	TRBV9	-	TRBJ2-3	CASRSRQDFTDTQYF	TGTGCCAGCAGGTCCCGACAGGATTTCACAGATACGCAGTATTTT
-	TRBV2	-	TRBJ2-6	CASALNGANVLTF	TGTGCCAGCGCCCTAAATGGGGCCAACGTCCTGACTTTC
-	TRBV30	-	TRBJ1-1	CAGSNSGNTEAFF	TGTGCCGGGTCTAACTCAGGAAACACTGAAGCTTTCTTT
TRBD2	TRBV5-6	-	TRBJ2-3	CASSEGTSGFTDTQYF	TGTGCCAGCAGCGAAGGGACTAGCGGTTTCACAGATACGCAGTATTTT
TRBD2	TRBV7-2	-	TRBJ2-1	CASSLDPAGDNEQFF	TGTGCCAGCAGCTTAGATCCAGCGGGGGACAATGAGCAGTTCTTC
-	TRBV5-1	-	TRBJ2-1	CASSLAGTGPYNEQFF	TGCGCCAGCAGCTTGGCCGGGACTGGACCCTACAATGAGCAGTTCTTC
-	TRBV10-2	-	TRBJ2-2	CASSEWETGYPGELFF	TGCGCCAGCAGTGAGTGGGAAACAGGGTACCCCGGGGAGCTGTTTTTT
TRBD1	TRBV18	-	TRBJ2-5	CASSPLDRVGETQYF	TGTGCCAGCTCACCACTGGACAGGGTAGGAGAGACCCAGTACTTC
-	TRBV5-4	-	TRBJ2-3	CASRSEGVPTNTQYF	TGTGCCAGCAGGTCGGAAGGGGTTCCCACTAATACGCAGTATTTT
-	TRBV10-3	-	TRBJ2-2	CAISEWEDTGELFF	TGTGCCATCAGTGAGTGGGAGGACACCGGGGAGCTGTTTTTT
TRBD1	TRBV19	-	TRBJ1-2	CASRTQGAGGYTF	TGTGCCAGTAGAACTCAGGGGGCTGGCGGCTACACCTTC
TRBD2	TRBV18	few	TRBJ2-1	CASSPPGLAVTNEQFF	TGTGCCAGCTCACCACCGGGACTAGCGGTCACCAATGAGCAGTTCTTC
-	TRBV27	-	TRBJ2-1	CASSLRGYNEQFF	TGTGCCAGCAGTTTAAGGGGTTACAATGAGCAGTTCTTC
TRBD1	TRBV7-2	-	TRBJ1-5	CASSWRGPGNQPQHF	TGTGCCAGCAGCTGGAGGGGGCCAGGGAATCAGCCCCAGCATTTT
TRBD1	TRBV7-9	once	TRBJ1-4	CASSRVQGFEKLFF	TGTGCCAGCAGCCGTGTACAGGGGTTTGAAAAACTGTTTTTT
-	TRBV11-2	few	TRBJ1-3	CASSPRTTAGNTIYF	TGTGCCAGCAGCCCCCGCACGACAGCTGGAAACACCATATATTTT
-	TRBV7-9	-	TRBJ2-3	CASSSMDRADTQYF	TGTGCCAGCAGCTCAATGGACAGAGCAGATACGCAGTATTTT